The clone carrying this T cell receptor beta chain was seen more than once but under ten times. The sample is drawn from a study of early T cells in non-severe SARS-CoV-2 infection. Study in general: Investigators sequenced bulk RNA drawn from unsorted whole blood, and chains remained unpaired.

Individual cDNA molecules received unique molecular identifiers during library preparation. One entry per CDR3 protein results from TCRdb running MiXCR on the 5' RACE reads. The sample shows under 60,000 distinct CDR3 sequences, about a tenth of them seen only once. V was pared by 5 bases and J by 2 bases, with 15 bases between. The CDR3 is 15 amino acids. Germline CDR1 and CDR2: SGHTA and FQGNSA. Sequenced input: whole blood. V is TRBV7-2 and J is TRBJ1-1; D is perhaps TRBD1 (6 bases). The origin of this receptor is an adult who was a healthcare worker with PCR-confirmed SARS-CoV-2 infection or an uninfected control (not recorded which). CDR3 loop: CASSLYGTPNTEAFF. DNA of the CDR3: TGTGCCAGCAGCCTATACGGGACACCTAACACTGAAGCTTTCTTT.